What follows describes a single T cell receptor (beta chain). Germline lookup yields CDR1 MNHEY and CDR2 SVGAGI. The CDR3 is made up of 12 amino acids. V gave up 6 bases and J gave up 6 bases; unmatched junction bases: 4. This entry is derived from a study of blood T cell repertoires in COVID-19. Libraries were prepared by immunoSEQ multiplex PCR; TCRdb keeps only in-frame clonotypes and omits some of them. This table holds tens of thousands of clones, about nine tenths found once. The sample was peripheral blood. This clonotype originated in a man aged 50-59 years with acute or convalescent COVID-19. The chain employs TRBV6-5 and TRBJ1-2; 7 bases line up with TRBD1. The CDR3 loop is CASRRGPDGYTF. In nucleotides, the CDR3 is TGTGCCAGCAGGAGGGGGCCGGATGGCTACACCTTC.